This TCR beta chain emerged from a study of OX40 agonist ivuxolimab in advanced cancers. To note about this clone: Its matching antigen is unknown.

The CDR3 length is 14 residues. The junction had 0 bases not matched to a gene; V was cut back by 4 bases and J by 1 base. Germline V lookup: CDR1 MNHEY, CDR2 SMNVEV (reference sequence). Profiled with immunoSEQ multiplex PCR; TCRdb holds only in-frame clones, not every one. The sample has about 18,000 clones, around 80% seen once. Findings and limits, study-wide: Both blood CD4+ and CD8+ T cells showed clonal growth by week 6 at 0.1 to 3.0 mg/kg. Some nonresponders also had low normalized T-cell clonal expansion.

Exclusion applied to patients with autoimmune disease history or systemic immunosuppression. The source material was CD4+ or CD8+ T cells sorted from blood, sampled in a trial of the OX40 agonist ivuxolimab. The V and J genes are TRBV27 and TRBJ2-2; 7 nucleotides agree with TRBD1. This TCR derives from an adult with an advanced solid tumor such as melanoma, head and neck, liver or kidney cancer. This CDR3 is CASSWDRNTGELFF. CDR3 nucleotide sequence: TGTGCCAGCAGTTGGGACAGGAACACCGGGGAGCTGTTTTTT.